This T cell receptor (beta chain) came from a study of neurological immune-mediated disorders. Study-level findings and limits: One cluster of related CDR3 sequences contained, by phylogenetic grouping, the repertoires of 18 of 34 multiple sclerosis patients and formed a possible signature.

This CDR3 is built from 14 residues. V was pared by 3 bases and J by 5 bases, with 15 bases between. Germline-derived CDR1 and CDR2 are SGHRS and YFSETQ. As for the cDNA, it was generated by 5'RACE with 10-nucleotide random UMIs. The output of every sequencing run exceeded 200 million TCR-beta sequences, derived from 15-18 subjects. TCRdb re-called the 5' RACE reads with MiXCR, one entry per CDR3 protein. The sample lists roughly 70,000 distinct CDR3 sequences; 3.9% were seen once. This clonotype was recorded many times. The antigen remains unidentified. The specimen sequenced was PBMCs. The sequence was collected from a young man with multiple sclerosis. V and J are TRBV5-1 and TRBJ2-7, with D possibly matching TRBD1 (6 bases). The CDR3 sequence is CASSYTGLGNEQYF. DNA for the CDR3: TGCGCCAGCAGCTATACAGGGTTGGGAAACGAGCAGTACTTC.